A selection of T cell receptor beta chains follows, all from one sample in a study of blood T cell repertoires in COVID-19. Some clones are missing from TCRdb's copy, which holds only in-frame ones; the method was immunoSEQ multiplex PCR. This sample has about 230,000 clones; around 84% occur once, and the top ten carry over 2%. Sequenced: peripheral blood. The receptor source for this set is a man between 35 and 55 years old who had recovered from COVID-19. Both conserved end residues are part of each CDR3. The D gene is left open where the match is weak. Expanded clones are given a class, and other clones once, few, many or no size at all.

>TRBV2|few|TRBJ1-5|TRBD1
CASKFEGALHQPQHF
TGTGCCAGCAAATTTGAGGGGGCTCTGCATCAGCCCCAGCATTTT
>TRBV30|.|TRBJ1-5|TRBD1
CAHGRGRGQPQHF
TGTGCTCACGGCAGGGGGCGCGGGCAGCCCCAGCATTTT
>TRBV2|.|TRBJ2-7|.
CASLRGAGSYEQYF
TGTGCCAGCCTCCGGGGGGCCGGCTCCTACGAGCAGTACTTC
>TRBV19|.|TRBJ2-1|TRBD2
CASSMPQILAVYNEQFF
TGTGCCAGTAGTATGCCCCAAATACTAGCGGTTTACAATGAGCAGTTCTTC
>TRBV27|.|TRBJ1-5|TRBD1
CASSLGRDRNQPQHF
TGTGCCAGCTCCCTAGGAAGGGACAGAAATCAGCCCCAGCATTTT
>TRBV7-2|.|TRBJ2-3|.
CASSSVLGTPSTDTQYF
TGTGCCAGCAGCTCAGTTTTGGGGACACCCAGCACAGATACGCAGTATTTT
>TRBV20-1|.|TRBJ2-1|.
CSASGAGGYSEQFF
TGCAGTGCTAGTGGAGCGGGTGGTTATTCTGAGCAGTTCTTC
>TRBV7-9|.|TRBJ1-2|TRBD1
CASSLRTGDFYGYTF
TGTGCCAGCAGCCTAAGGACAGGGGATTTTTATGGCTACACCTTC
>TRBV6-5|.|TRBJ2-6|.
CASSLGNSGANVLTF
TGTGCCAGCAGCCTCGGGAACTCTGGGGCCAACGTCCTGACTTTC
>TRBV29-1|.|TRBJ2-7|.
CSVVSGLNYEQYF
TGCAGCGTTGTTAGCGGACTAAACTACGAGCAGTACTTC
>TRBV24-1|.|TRBJ2-3|TRBD1
CATSDPGGADTQYF
TGTGCCACCAGTGACCCAGGGGGCGCAGATACGCAGTATTTT
>TRBV18|.|TRBJ1-2|.
CASSAAENYGYTF
TGTGCCAGCTCAGCAGCGGAAAACTATGGCTACACCTTC
>TRBV6-6|.|TRBJ2-7|TRBD1
CASSYYTGGWYEQYF
TGTGCCAGCAGTTATTACACAGGGGGCTGGTACGAGCAGTACTTC
>TRBV11-3|few|TRBJ1-1|.
CASSLVPGVEAFF
TGTGCCAGCAGCTTAGTTCCGGGAGTTGAAGCTTTCTTT
>TRBV6-5|.|TRBJ1-1|TRBD1
CASSRGQGATEAFF
TGTGCCAGCAGTCGGGGACAGGGGGCTACTGAAGCTTTCTTT
>TRBV19|.|TRBJ2-3|.
CASSATTDTQYF
TGTGCCAGTAGTGCTACCACAGATACGCAGTATTTT
>TRBV6-5|.|TRBJ2-5|TRBD2
CASRSTSGSQETQYF
TGTGCCAGCAGGAGTACTAGCGGGAGTCAAGAGACCCAGTACTTC
>TRBV29-1|.|TRBJ1-1|.
CSASRDTSWTEAFF
TGCAGCGCGAGCAGGGACACCTCGTGGACTGAAGCTTTCTTT
>TRBV2|once|TRBJ2-5|.
CASSQEGREETQYF
TGTGCCAGCAGCCAAGAGGGCAGAGAAGAGACCCAGTACTTC
>TRBV7-2|few|TRBJ1-6|TRBD1
CASSFWTGPNSPLHF
TGTGCCAGCAGCTTTTGGACAGGGCCAAATTCACCCCTCCACTTT
>TRBV9|.|TRBJ1-2|TRBD1
CASSALGTVSYTF
TGTGCCAGCAGCGCCCTAGGGACAGTTAGCTACACCTTC
>TRBV5-4|once|TRBJ1-4|.
CASSRMDSSNEKLFF
TGTGCCAGCAGCAGGATGGACAGTTCTAATGAAAAACTGTTTTTT
>TRBV10-2|.|TRBJ2-7|TRBD1
CASNGGQGRRYEQYF
TGCGCCAGCAACGGGGGACAGGGGAGAAGGTACGAGCAGTACTTC
>TRBV9|.|TRBJ1-1|.
CASSRLQGTEAFF
TGTGCCAGCAGCAGGCTCCAGGGCACTGAAGCTTTCTTT
>TRBV10-1|.|TRBJ2-3|.
CASSDTVSLYF
TGCGCCAGCAGTGATACAGTAAGCCTGTATTTT
>TRBV10-2|once|TRBJ2-2|.
CASTQGGELFF
TGCGCCAGCACCCAGGGGGGGGAGCTGTTTTTT
>TRBV7-9|.|TRBJ1-4|TRBD1
CASSPLPGQGDIEKLFF
TGTGCCAGCAGCCCCCTCCCGGGACAGGGAGATATTGAAAAACTGTTTTTT
>TRBV5-4|.|TRBJ2-3|.
CASSPRGSDTDTQYF
TGTGCCAGCAGTCCTCGGGGTAGCGACACAGATACGCAGTATTTT
>TRBV29-1|.|TRBJ2-1|TRBD1
CRVDRGGYEQFF
TGCAGAGTCGACAGGGGGGGATATGAGCAGTTCTTC
>TRBV10-3|.|TRBJ2-1|.
CAISPDNEQFF
TGTGCCATCAGCCCCGACAATGAGCAGTTCTTC
>TRBV4-3|.|TRBJ2-7|TRBD2
CASSHGTGTSGSVQYF
TGCGCCAGCAGCCACGGCACCGGGACTAGCGGGAGTGTGCAGTACTTC
>TRBV7-2|.|TRBJ1-2|.
CASSAQGGGWNYGYTF
TGTGCCAGCAGCGCCCAGGGCGGGGGGTGGAACTATGGCTACACCTTC
>TRBV18|.|TRBJ1-5|TRBD1
CASSPRGTGVRQSQGQHF
TGTGCCAGCTCCCCTCGGGGGACAGGAGTAAGACAATCGCAGGGCCAGCATTTT
>TRBV3-1/TRBV3-2|once|TRBJ2-7|TRBD2
CASSVQLAGAGGEQYF
TGTGCCAGCAGCGTTCAACTAGCGGGGGCCGGAGGCGAGCAGTACTTC
>TRBV2|.|TRBJ2-7|TRBD1
CASSVVPGGGEQYF
TGTGCCAGCAGTGTGGTCCCAGGGGGTGGGGAGCAGTACTTC
>TRBV5-1|.|TRBJ2-5|TRBD2
CASSLARTSGETQYF
TGCGCCAGCAGCTTAGCCCGGACTAGCGGGGAGACCCAGTACTTC
>TRBV10-3|.|TRBJ1-6|.
CAIRDSLNSPLHF
TGTGCCATCAGGGACAGTCTTAATTCACCCCTCCACTTT
>TRBV27|.|TRBJ2-1|TRBD2
CASRRVAGVAFF
TGTGCCAGCAGGAGAGTAGCGGGGGTAGCTTTCTTC
>TRBV6-5|.|TRBJ1-4|TRBD1
CASSPGGWGEKLFF
TGTGCCAGCAGTCCAGGGGGCTGGGGTGAAAAACTGTTTTTT
>TRBV5-5|.|TRBJ1-3|TRBD1
CASSRSAGGKNTIYF
TGTGCCAGCAGCCGCTCCGCAGGGGGGAAAAACACCATATATTTT
>TRBV7-9|.|TRBJ1-2|.
CASKPGPEGGYTF
TGTGCCAGCAAACCCGGGCCCGAGGGAGGCTACACCTTC
>TRBV7-9|.|TRBJ2-7|.
CASSSWDTSYEQYF
TGTGCCAGCAGCTCCTGGGACACATCCTACGAGCAGTACTTC
>TRBV10-2|.|TRBJ2-7|TRBD1
CASTPGQGYEQYF
TGCGCCAGCACTCCGGGACAGGGTTACGAGCAGTACTTC
>TRBV21-1|.|TRBJ2-7|.
CASSPRGPYEQYF
TGTGCCAGCAGCCCCAGGGGTCCCTACGAGCAGTACTTC
>TRBV12-3/TRBV12-4|.|TRBJ2-7|.
CASSLSAYEQYF
TGTGCCAGCAGTTTATCCGCCTACGAGCAGTACTTC
>TRBV5-8|few|TRBJ2-3|.
CASSFQRVTTDTQYF
TGTGCCAGCAGCTTCCAGCGGGTGACCACAGATACGCAGTATTTT
>TRBV30|.|TRBJ2-5|TRBD2
CAWSGTSGGTQETQYF
TGTGCCTGGAGTGGGACTAGCGGGGGGACCCAAGAGACCCAGTACTTC
>TRBV27|.|TRBJ2-4|.
CASSPELDSKNIQYF
TGTGCCAGCAGTCCCGAATTGGACAGCAAAAACATTCAGTACTTC
>TRBV4-3|.|TRBJ2-1|TRBD2
CASSQDFRLAGVQQFF
TGCGCCAGCAGCCAAGATTTCAGGCTAGCGGGGGTTCAGCAGTTCTTC
>TRBV12-5|.|TRBJ1-2|.
CASGINYGYTF
TGTGCTAGTGGCATTAACTATGGCTACACCTTC
>TRBV29-1|.|TRBJ1-4|.
CSVAAGVEEKLFF
TGCAGCGTTGCAGCGGGGGTTGAGGAAAAACTGTTTTTT
>TRBV3-1/TRBV3-2|.|TRBJ2-3|TRBD2
CASSQDRLAGMDTQYF
TGTGCCAGCAGCCAAGATCGGCTAGCGGGGATGGATACGCAGTATTTT